This T cell receptor beta chain was obtained from a study of shared clonotypes between healthy human individuals. Points on this clone: Antigen: not known.

Study-wide results and caveats: Non-shared clonotypes had lower generation probabilities than those shared by all four donors. Some naive CD4 clonotypes, about 5%, turned up in common across a handful of donors. Sampling covered nothing but blood. Tissue TCR repertoires likely differ from those found in blood. The study generally estimated greater richness for naive than memory subsets.

The V gene's germline CDR1 is SQVTM and CDR2 ANQGSEA. V shed 5 bases and J shed 6 bases, with 20 bases lying between them. The CDR3 is 14 residues long. Repertoires were generated with immunoSEQ multiplex PCR, while TCRdb's copy carries only in-frame clones and drops some. The table lists 300,000 to 400,000 clones, over 70% of them singletons. The source material was memory CD4+ T cells sorted from blood. The subset: CD45RA-negative fraction. This receptor was obtained from a man aged 30 to 45 in good health. The V gene is TRBV29-1, the J gene TRBJ2-7; tentatively, D is TRBD2 (5 bases). CDR3 sequence: CSVTGNLGLTEQYF. CDR3 coding DNA: TGCAGCGTTACCGGGAACTTAGGCCTTACCGAGCAGTACTTC.